What follows are 27 T cell receptor beta chains derived from one specimen sequenced in a study of cytomegalovirus exposure and HLA in healthy donors. 13 Jbeta primers and 60 Vbeta primers were used for the PCR. Sequenced by immunoSEQ multiplex PCR; TCRdb stores in-frame clones only, minus some. The sample includes around 120,000 clones, 15% of them seen just once. Specimen: PBMCs. These receptors were taken from a young woman in good health and CMV-seronegative.

This clone was observed a few times. Here the CDR3 DNA reads TGCGCCAGCACCACGGGAGGAACCACAGATACGCAGTATTTT. Its protein is CASTTGGTTDTQYF. The rearrangement uses TRBV5-1 and TRBJ2-3; 7 bases map to TRBD2. CDR3 length: 14 amino acids. CDR1 is SGHRS, CDR2 YFSETQ, per germline. The V segment lost 6 bases and the J segment 2 bases; nucleotides outside the gene matches: 6.

This clone was found a few times. The chain couples TRBV2 to TRBJ1-4; D may be TRBD1 (6 bases). The CDR3 consists of 14 residues. Germline lookup yields CDR1 SNHLY and CDR2 FYNNEI. The V end lost 6 bases, the J end lost 6 bases, and 14 bases lay between the germline ends. CDR3 residues: CASSLRGIDEKLFF. CDR3 sequence (DNA): TGTGCCAGCAGCCTCAGGGGTATCGATGAAAAACTGTTTTTT.

In this sample, this clone turned up once. This chain links TRBV28 with TRBJ2-7, with D perhaps TRBD1 (5 bases). Germline CDR1 MDHEN, CDR2 SYDVKM. V lost 10 bases and J lost 3, with 10 bases in between. The CDR3 is made up of 11 amino acids. The chain's CDR3 is CATYRSYEQYF. The CDR3 nucleotides read TGTGCCACATACAGGAGCTACGAGCAGTACTTC.

The chain uses TRBV2 and TRBJ2-1, with D maybe TRBD1 (6 bases). The CDR3 length is 10 residues. Per germline, CDR1 SNHLY and CDR2 FYNNEI. V was cut by 6 bases and J by 9 bases, with 6 bases left in between. This CDR3 reads CASRGAEQFF. The CDR3 bases are TGTGCCAGCAGGGGGGCTGAGCAGTTCTTC.

The V call is TRBV6-5, the J call TRBJ2-2; 8 bases map to TRBD2. This CDR3 comprises 14 residues. Per germline, CDR1 MNHEY and CDR2 SVGAGI. The J segment lost 5 bases and the V segment lost 7 bases, leaving 6 bases of the junction unmatched. The DNA of the CDR3 is TGTGCCAGCACTCGGACTAGCTATACCGGGGAGCTGTTTTTT. It codes for CASTRTSYTGELFF.

The V call is TRBV2, the J call TRBJ1-5; possibly TRBD1 for D (5 bases). This CDR3 is built from 13 residues. Germline CDR1 is SNHLY and CDR2 is FYNNEI. Trimming left V 6 bases short and J 4 bases short, with 10 bases between. The CDR3 protein is CASRTGGNQPQHF. CDR3 DNA sequence: TGTGCCAGCAGGACGGGGGGTAATCAGCCCCAGCATTTT.

This clone has only a few counts. CDR3 in amino acids: CAWRPKDRGNQPQHF. CDR3 DNA: TGTGCCTGGAGACCCAAAGACAGGGGAAATCAGCCCCAGCATTTT. V and J are TRBV30 and TRBJ1-5, with 8 bases aligning to TRBD1. This CDR3 is 15 amino acids long. CDR1 is GTSNPN, CDR2 SVGIG, per germline (reference sequence). The V segment lost 3 bases and the J segment 4 bases; nucleotides outside the gene matches: 8.

Regarding this clone: No conserved phenylalanine or tryptophan is present at the end of the CDR3, so a read error is the likely explanation. V and J are TRBV9 and TRBJ1-4, with D possibly TRBD1 on 6 matching bases. CDR3 size: 15 residues. The germline CDR1 and CDR2 sequences are SGDLS and YYNGEE. Trimming stripped 0 bases from V and 3 bases from J, with 9 bases between. The CDR3 nucleotides are TGTGCCAGCAGCGTAGGGAACAGGGCTAATGAAAAACTGTTTGTT. This translates into CASSVGNRANEKLFV.

A few counts support this clone. The DNA for the CDR3 is TGTGCCAGCAGTACACAGGGGGCTTATTCCTCCTACGAGCAGTACTTC. As protein: CASSTQGAYSSYEQYF. The chain is built from TRBV28 and TRBJ2-7; TRBD1 aligns across 9 bases. The CDR3 runs 16 residues. Germline CDR1 is MDHEN and CDR2 is SYDVKM. With 5 bases clipped from V and 0 bases from J, the junction kept 8 bases outside the gene matches.

This clone was picked up a small number of times. The chain uses TRBV5-6 and TRBJ2-3; D unresolved. The CDR3 is made up of 14 amino acids. Trimming cost V 3 bases and J 4 bases, with 12 bases left between them. The germline gives CDR1 SGHDT, CDR2 YYEEEE. The DNA for the CDR3 is TGTGCCAGCAGCTCCCCCCTATTTGCAGATACGCAGTATTTT. Its protein is CASSSPLFADTQYF.

The gene calls are TRBV4-3 and TRBJ2-3; no firm D call. The length of the CDR3 is 16 residues. From germline, CDR1 is LGHNA and CDR2 YSLEER. Trimming shortened V by 0 bases and J by 0 bases, and 10 bases separated the two germline ends. CDR3 DNA sequence: TGCGCCAGCAGCCAAGAGACTGAGTCTAGCACAGATACGCAGTATTTT. It encodes CASSQETESSTDTQYF.

The chain links TRBV2 to TRBJ2-7; unclear D gene. Germline CDR1 SNHLY, CDR2 FYNNEI. This CDR3 is built from 11 residues. The V gene lost 4 bases and the J gene lost 3 bases, with 4 bases spanning the gap. CDR3 residues: CASSGVYEQYF. The CDR3 nucleotides are TGTGCCAGCAGTGGAGTCTACGAGCAGTACTTC.

The CDR3 spells CAWSVAGLEDEKLFF. The CDR3 region has the DNA TGTGCCTGGAGTGTAGCGGGGCTGGAGGATGAAAAACTGTTTTTT. The V and J genes are TRBV30 and TRBJ1-4; perhaps TRBD1 as D (5 bases). Germline-derived CDR1 and CDR2 are GTSNPN and SVGIG (reference sequence). The CDR3 runs 15 residues. Trimming removed 0 bases at V and 6 bases at J, with 14 bases between.

The table lists this clone with a few counts. The chain links TRBV15 to TRBJ2-3, with 8 bases matching TRBD2. V trimming: 1 base; J trimming: 4 bases; junction bases outside the gene matches: 7. The CDR3 is made up of 16 amino acids. Looked up from germline, CDR1 is LNHNV and CDR2 is YYDKDF (reference sequence). In DNA, the CDR3 is TGTGCCACCAGCAGAGCGGGACTAGAAAATTCAGATACGCAGTATTTT. Residues: CATSRAGLENSDTQYF.

The chain carries TRBV19 and TRBJ1-1; 9 bases fit TRBD1. The V gene end was trimmed by 5 bases and the J gene end by 1 base; junction bases not matched to a gene: 8. The CDR3 is 16 amino acids. Germline CDR1 and CDR2: LNHDA and SQIVND (reference sequence). CDR3 protein: CASSHRDRDWNTEAFF. The CDR3 DNA is TGTGCCAGTAGTCACCGGGACAGGGATTGGAACACTGAAGCTTTCTTT.

This clone was observed a few times. J is TRBJ2-3 and V is TRBV27, with D uncertain. The germline gives CDR1 MNHEY, CDR2 SMNVEV (reference sequence). The CDR3 is 15 residues long. With 5 bases removed from V and 2 bases from J, the gap between germline ends came to 14 bases. CDR3: CASSLQVQYTDTQYF. CDR3 DNA sequence: TGTGCCAGCAGTCTCCAGGTACAATACACAGATACGCAGTATTTT.

The chain couples TRBV6-5 to TRBJ1-2, with a weak D call TRBD1 (6 bases). The V gene lost 6 bases and the J gene lost 3 bases, with 17 bases spanning the gap. The germline CDR1 and CDR2 sequences are MNHEY and SVGAGI. The CDR3 totals 15 residues. DNA for the CDR3: TGTGCCAGCAGCGACAGGCAGACGGTGTACTATGGCTACACCTTC. Translating gives CASSDRQTVYYGYTF.

J is TRBJ2-1 and V is TRBV6-1; TRBD1 is a possible D gene (5 bases). V shed 8 bases and J shed 0 bases, with 11 bases lying between them. CDR3 length: 14 residues. Germline-derived CDR1 and CDR2 are MNHNS and SASEGT. For the CDR3, the DNA is TGTGCCAGCGGGGCCCGGAGCTCCTACAATGAGCAGTTCTTC. Translation gives CASGARSSYNEQFF.

The chain links TRBV30 to TRBJ2-1; 10 nucleotides agree with TRBD2. The CDR3 totals 15 residues. Germline trimming cut 2 bases from V and 6 bases from J; bases unmatched to any gene: 7. Germline V gene lookup returns CDR1 GTSNPN and CDR2 SVGIG (reference sequence). This CDR3 is CAWSILEREGNEQFF. The CDR3 DNA reads TGTGCCTGGAGTATCCTCGAGCGGGAGGGCAATGAGCAGTTCTTC.

This clone was counted once. The rearrangement uses TRBV7-2 and TRBJ2-1; 8 bases map to TRBD2. CDR1 and CDR2 (germline): SGHTA, FQGNSA. The CDR3 has 16 residues. Germline trimming cut 4 bases from V and 7 bases from J; bases unmatched to any gene: 12. CDR3 in DNA: TGTGCCAGCAGCTCCCCCGGGACTAGTCTAGGGAATGAGCAGTTCTTC. Amino acids: CASSSPGTSLGNEQFF. Based on the CDR3 plus reference TRBV7-2 and TRBJ2-1, the full variable domain is GAGVSQSPSNKVTEKGKDVELRCDPISGHTALYWYRQSLGQGLEFLIYFQGNSAPDKSGLPSDRFSAERTGGSVSTLTIQRTQQEDSAVYLCASSSPGTSLGNEQFFGPGTRLTVL.

The chain uses TRBV7-6 and TRBJ1-4; D gene ambiguous. The CDR3 consists of 13 residues. V lost 7 bases to trimming and J lost 8 bases, with 14 bases between them. Germline CDR1 is SGHVS and CDR2 is FNYEAQ. Here the CDR3 reads CASKNRGGEKLFF. CDR3 in DNA: TGTGCCAGCAAAAATAGAGGCGGGGAAAAACTGTTTTTT.

The chain employs TRBV9 and TRBJ2-7; D perhaps matches TRBD1 (5 bases). This CDR3 contains 14 residues. CDR1 SGDLS and CDR2 YYNGEE come from the germline V gene. V lost 4 bases to trimming and J lost 2 bases, with 13 bases between them. CDR3 protein: CASSQTASPYEQYF. The CDR3 region has the DNA TGTGCCAGCAGCCAGACAGCATCCCCCTACGAGCAGTACTTC.

The chain is built from TRBV29-1 and TRBJ1-2; 7 bases line up with TRBD1. CDR3 length: 14 amino acids. Germline CDR1 reads SQVTM; CDR2 reads ANQGSEA. The V gene end was trimmed by 6 bases and the J gene end by 8 bases; junction bases not matched to a gene: 15. The CDR3 region has the DNA TGCAGCGTCGCCGTTTTCGAGGGGGCGAAGGGCTACACCTTC. Its protein is CSVAVFEGAKGYTF.

The chain uses TRBV5-6 and TRBJ1-5; TRBD1 might be the D (6 bases). Per the germline V gene, CDR1 is SGHDT and CDR2 is YYEEEE. This CDR3 is built from 16 residues. Trimming took off 1 base at V and 6 bases at J, with 17 bases between the two ends. CDR3 nucleotides: TGTGCCAGCAGCTTGATGGGGGGGCCAACCATTCAGCCCCAGCATTTT. It yields the protein CASSLMGGPTIQPQHF.

V is TRBV9 and J is TRBJ1-2; D ambiguous. Germline V gives CDR1 SGDLS, CDR2 YYNGEE. The V gene lost 0 bases and the J gene lost 3 bases, with 15 bases spanning the gap. This CDR3 is 16 amino acids long. The CDR3 region has the DNA TGTGCCAGCAGCGTAGAGGAGACCGTCCCTCACTATGGCTACACCTTC. Protein: CASSVEETVPHYGYTF.

The chain joins TRBV5-6 to TRBJ1-4, with TRBD1 matching over 9 bases. CDR1 is SGHDT, CDR2 YYEEEE, per germline. The length of the CDR3 is 15 residues. After removal of 4 bases from V and 3 bases from J, the junction contained 4 bases not matched to a gene. The CDR3 region is CASSVRTGANEKLFF. The CDR3 DNA reads TGTGCCAGCAGCGTCCGGACAGGGGCTAATGAAAAACTGTTTTTT.

Turning to this clone: Germline is not matched at one junction end, which may reflect a read error. The V gene is TRBV19, the J gene TRBJ2-1; 7 nucleotides line up with TRBD2. CDR3 length: 15 amino acids. The germline gives CDR1 LNHDA, CDR2 SQIVND (reference sequence). CDR3 sequence (DNA): TGTGCCAGTAGAATAGAGCGGGACGCATACAATGAGCAGTTCTTC. It is translated as CASRIERDAYNEQFF.